The 3 T cell receptor beta chains reported below all come from one sample, sequenced in a study of CD8 T cells in ankylosing spondylitis. TCRdb processed the 5' RACE reads anew with MiXCR; each CDR3 protein has one entry. The top ten hold roughly 3.2% of the sample, which has around 490,000 distinct CDR3 sequences, roughly 5.2% seen once. Study outcomes and limitations: What appeared characteristic of ankylosing spondylitis blood was a TCR beta motif of eight or nine highly homologous variants.

No cognate antigen is known for these TCRs. The sequenced sample was blood, either unsorted or a sorted T cell fraction (not recorded which). All receptors come from a male donor with ankylosing spondylitis.

This clonotype was recorded at least ten times. The rearrangement links TRBV6-2 or TRBV6-3 to TRBJ1-1; D remains ambiguous. Germline V gene lookup returns CDR1 MNHEY and CDR2 SVGEGT. This CDR3 has 14 residues. Deletions cut 6 bases from V and 3 bases from J, with 14 bases between. Here the CDR3 reads CASSALGGYTEAFF. In nucleotides, the CDR3 is TGTGCCAGCAGCGCCCTGGGAGGGTACACTGAAGCTTTCTTT.

This clonotype came up many times. The CDR3 region has the DNA TGCAGTGCTAGAAACCGTTTCGGGAGGGCCAAGGGCATTCAGTACTTC. Amino acid sequence: CSARNRFGRAKGIQYF. This chain connects TRBV20-1 to TRBJ2-4, with 8 positions matching TRBD2. Germline V lookup: CDR1 DFQATT, CDR2 SNEGSKA (reference sequence). V was pared by 2 bases and J by 9 bases, with 15 bases of the junction left unmatched. The CDR3 loop spans 16 amino acids.

This clonotype has at least ten counts. The genes are TRBV11-2 and TRBJ1-2, with TRBD1 identical over 7 bases. The CDR3 covers 14 residues. Germline V gene sequence: CDR1 SGHAT, CDR2 FQNNGV. After removal of 1 base from V and 6 bases from J, the junction contained 5 bases not matched to a gene. The CDR3 region has the DNA TGTGCCAGCAGCTTAGGAGGGGGCATCGATGGCTACACCTTC. Translated, it gives CASSLGGGIDGYTF.